The rows below give T cell receptor beta chains drawn from one sample of a study of T cell changes during pregnancy in multiple sclerosis. Produced via immunoSEQ multiplex PCR; TCRdb's table is partial and in-frame only. Here the sample spans some 52,000 clones, over 80% being singletons. The sample in question was CD4+ T cells from peripheral blood mononuclear cells, obtained in the third trimester of pregnancy. The receptors stem from a female donor with multiple sclerosis, enrolled in a pregnancy study. CDR3s include the opening cysteine and the closing phenylalanine or tryptophan. The size field is filled for only some rows; it gives once, few, many or a size class.

v_call	j_call	clone_size	cdr3_aa
TRBV29-1	TRBJ1-5	once	CSVEGGRGIQPQHF
TRBV15	TRBJ2-1	NA	CATSRGIFGLALSSGSYNEQFF
TRBV5-1	TRBJ1-3	many	CASSLGGSLRPGNTIYF
TRBV5-1	TRBJ2-7	NA	CASSLPGQGAFSYEQYF
TRBV5-1	TRBJ2-7	NA	CASRTSTSFGPEGGLRRTYEQYF
TRBV5-1	TRBJ2-3	once	CASSLGTGDTDTQYF
TRBV6-4	TRBJ2-1	NA	CASSDSTSGRINEQFF
TRBV5-4	TRBJ2-7	once	CASSLGTGAYEQYF
TRBV29-1	TRBJ2-1	NA	CSVELPATAGNEQFF
TRBV7-9	TRBJ1-1	NA	CASSLDRRRNTEAFF
TRBV9	TRBJ1-4	NA	CANTPGQNLEKLFF
TRBV6-1	TRBJ2-1	NA	CASRSGRGGYNEQFF
TRBV10-3	TRBJ2-7	NA	CAIWSGTSDSYEQYF
TRBV5-4	TRBJ2-7	NA	CASSLEAGGPRTQYF
TRBV7-6	TRBJ2-7	NA	CASSRGLAGALGYEQYF
TRBV28	TRBJ2-3	NA	CASSFYPDTQYF
TRBV19	TRBJ1-4	NA	CASSIRGFGEKLFF
TRBV18	TRBJ1-2	NA	CASSPRTGGDYGYTF
TRBV28	TRBJ2-7	NA	CASRAPSYEQYF
TRBV19	TRBJ2-1	NA	CASSMVDRAPGNEQFF
TRBV5-4	TRBJ2-5	NA	CASSEGTKETQYF
TRBV5-1	TRBJ2-2	NA	CASSLGGRQPGELFF
TRBV6-1	TRBJ2-7	NA	CASSRQATYEQYF
TRBV11-1	TRBJ2-5	NA	CASSWTGVAETQYF
TRBV27	TRBJ1-1	NA	CASSPDRGVGTEAFF
TRBV5-1	TRBJ2-7	NA	CASSPASGGGYEQYF